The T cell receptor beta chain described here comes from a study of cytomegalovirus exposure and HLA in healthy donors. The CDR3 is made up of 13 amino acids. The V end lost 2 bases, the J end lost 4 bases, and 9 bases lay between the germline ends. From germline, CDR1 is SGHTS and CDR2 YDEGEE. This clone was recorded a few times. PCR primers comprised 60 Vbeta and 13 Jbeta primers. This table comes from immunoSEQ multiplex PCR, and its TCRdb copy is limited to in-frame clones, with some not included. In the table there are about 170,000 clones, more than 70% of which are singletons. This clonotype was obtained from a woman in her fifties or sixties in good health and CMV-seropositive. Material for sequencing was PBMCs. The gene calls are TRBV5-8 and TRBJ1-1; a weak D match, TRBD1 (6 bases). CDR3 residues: CASSFNRVTEAFF. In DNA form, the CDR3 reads TGTGCCAGCAGCTTCAACAGGGTCACTGAAGCTTTCTTT.